What follows is one TCR beta chain and its context. This sample was taken from a study of blood T cell repertoires in COVID-19. Study context: From the United States, Italy and Spain came samples of acute and convalescent COVID-19. PBMCs, B-cell-depleted T cells, or T cells provided the cDNA or gDNA that made up the material.

The germline gives CDR1 SEHNR, CDR2 FQNEAQ (reference sequence). V shed 6 bases, J shed 7 bases, and the junction held 6 bases outside the gene matches. The CDR3 runs 14 residues. Profiled with immunoSEQ multiplex PCR; TCRdb holds only in-frame clones, not every one. This sample has tens of thousands of clones, with approximately 79% found just once. The sequence derives from a human donor in a cohort sampled during active COVID-19. Sequencing used peripheral blood. J is TRBJ2-1 and V is TRBV7-9; TRBD2 matches at 10 bases. CDR3 coding DNA: TGTGCCAGCAGTCCCTTGACTAGCGGGAATGAGCAGTTCTTC. This gives the protein CASSPLTSGNEQFF.